The following is a TCR beta chain sequence with its context. Its antigen is not identified. These data come from a study of T cells in Graves' hyperthyroidism and ophthalmopathy. Findings and limits, study-wide: Blood also held most thyroid clonotypes expanded beyond 0.001.

Per germline, CDR1 SGHAT and CDR2 FQNNGV. This CDR3 spans 16 amino acids. The V end lost 1 base, the J end lost 3 bases, and 15 bases lay between the germline ends. Exclusion criteria comprised uncontrolled infection, other autoimmune disease, pregnancy or lactation. TCR beta CDR3 regions were amplified from RNA. With the HTBI primer set, the TCR CDR3 went through a first round of RT-PCR. TCRdb reanalysed the multiplex PCR reads using MiXCR and keeps one entry per CDR3 protein. The sample lists about 640,000 distinct CDR3 sequences, 20% to 25% occurring once. The clonotype originates from a man under 40 with Graves' ophthalmopathy. The V and J genes are TRBV11-2 and TRBJ2-5; tentatively, D is TRBD1 (7 bases). The sample taken for sequencing was blood. The CDR3 here is CASSLAGGGWKETQYF. CDR3 nucleotides: TGTGCCAGCAGCTTAGCTGGAGGGGGCTGGAAAGAGACCCAGTACTTC. Supplemented by reference TRBV11-2 and TRBJ2-5, the full variable domain reads EAGVAQSPRYKIIEKRQSVAFWCNPISGHATLYWYQQILGQGPKLLIQFQNNGVVDDSQLPKDRFSAERLKGVDSTLKIQPAKLEDSAVYLCASSLAGGGWKETQYFGPGTRLLVL.